The rows below give T cell receptor beta chains drawn from one sample of a study of cytomegalovirus exposure and HLA in healthy donors. Only in-frame clones appear in the TCRdb table, and some are missing; sequencing was by immunoSEQ multiplex PCR. The repertoire holds some 150,000 clones, with 60% to 80% as singletons. Sequenced: PBMCs. The source is a male donor in good health and CMV-seronegative. Both conserved end residues are part of each CDR3. Some rows mark clone size as missing; the rest say once, few, many or name a class of expanded clone.

J gene: TRBJ1-2
V gene: TRBV9
CDR3 length: 15
clone size: once
CDR3 protein: CASSPWDSLVLGYTF

J gene: TRBJ2-7
V gene: TRBV11-2
CDR3 length: 15
clone size: .
CDR3 protein: CASSLERRSSYEQYF

J gene: TRBJ2-3
V gene: TRBV21-1
CDR3 length: 16
clone size: .
CDR3 protein: CASSKTSGSSTDTQYF

J gene: TRBJ1-1
V gene: TRBV9
CDR3 length: 16
clone size: .
CDR3 protein: CASSSHTGTLGTEAFF

J gene: TRBJ2-6
V gene: TRBV5-1
CDR3 length: 17
clone size: .
CDR3 protein: CASSWGGRDRGANVLTF

J gene: TRBJ1-1
V gene: TRBV6-5
CDR3 length: 13
clone size: .
CDR3 protein: CASSSTQGVEAFF

J gene: TRBJ1-5
V gene: TRBV5-6
CDR3 length: 14
clone size: few
CDR3 protein: CASSRQGANQPQHF

J gene: TRBJ2-5
V gene: TRBV19
CDR3 length: 14
clone size: .
CDR3 protein: CASSYTSAQETQYF

J gene: TRBJ2-1
V gene: TRBV30
CDR3 length: 16
clone size: .
CDR3 protein: CAWRVVRGGAGSEQFF

J gene: TRBJ1-3
V gene: TRBV15
CDR3 length: 14
clone size: .
CDR3 protein: CATSRVEGRNTIYF

J gene: TRBJ1-6
V gene: TRBV7-6
CDR3 length: 12
clone size: .
CDR3 protein: CASSLAESPLHF

J gene: TRBJ1-5
V gene: TRBV12-5
CDR3 length: 13
clone size: .
CDR3 protein: CASGTDSNQPQHF

J gene: TRBJ1-4
V gene: TRBV4-1
CDR3 length: 19
clone size: few
CDR3 protein: CASSQAPTLETATNEKLFF

J gene: TRBJ2-5
V gene: TRBV30
CDR3 length: 15
clone size: .
CDR3 protein: CAWSVAQGAIETQYF

J gene: TRBJ1-5
V gene: TRBV6-1
CDR3 length: 11
clone size: once
CDR3 protein: CASRDDRDQHF

J gene: TRBJ1-4
V gene: TRBV6-5
CDR3 length: 14
clone size: .
CDR3 protein: CASSSPGAREKLFF

J gene: TRBJ1-4
V gene: TRBV7-7
CDR3 length: 13
clone size: .
CDR3 protein: CASSPGLSKKLFF

J gene: TRBJ2-5
V gene: TRBV29-1
CDR3 length: 12
clone size: .
CDR3 protein: CSVTLGRETQYF

J gene: TRBJ2-3
V gene: TRBV6-4
CDR3 length: 15
clone size: .
CDR3 protein: CASSDRGRATDTQYF

J gene: TRBJ1-4
V gene: TRBV2
CDR3 length: 12
clone size: .
CDR3 protein: CASSGEGGKLFF

J gene: TRBJ2-7
V gene: TRBV5-6
CDR3 length: 15
clone size: few
CDR3 protein: CASSLLGRDGYEQYF

J gene: TRBJ2-1
V gene: TRBV11-3
CDR3 length: 12
clone size: once
CDR3 protein: CASSLAISEQFF

J gene: TRBJ1-1
V gene: TRBV10-1
CDR3 length: 13
clone size: .
CDR3 protein: CASSGGQITEAFF

J gene: TRBJ1-4
V gene: TRBV9
CDR3 length: 15
clone size: .
CDR3 protein: CASSGWDRGAEKLFF

J gene: TRBJ2-5
V gene: TRBV10-1
CDR3 length: 14
clone size: .
CDR3 protein: CARIQGGDQETQYF

J gene: TRBJ1-4
V gene: TRBV6-1
CDR3 length: 13
clone size: .
CDR3 protein: CASRGRGYEKLFF

J gene: TRBJ1-2
V gene: TRBV7-9
CDR3 length: 14
clone size: .
CDR3 protein: CASSLQFGDYGYTF

J gene: TRBJ2-1
V gene: TRBV6-4
CDR3 length: 15
clone size: .
CDR3 protein: CAGQSTGTRHNEQFF

J gene: TRBJ2-2
V gene: TRBV11-2
CDR3 length: 16
clone size: once
CDR3 protein: CASSLEQGARTGELFF

J gene: TRBJ2-7
V gene: TRBV7-8
CDR3 length: 13
clone size: few
CDR3 protein: CASSSGFLYEQYF

J gene: TRBJ1-2
V gene: TRBV5-1
CDR3 length: 13
clone size: .
CDR3 protein: CASSMTGVYGYTF

J gene: TRBJ2-7
V gene: TRBV6-6
CDR3 length: 16
clone size: few
CDR3 protein: CASSNSGTRGSYEQYF

J gene: TRBJ2-5
V gene: TRBV5-4
CDR3 length: 15
clone size: .
CDR3 protein: CASSLGGGAGETQYF

J gene: TRBJ2-3
V gene: TRBV5-1
CDR3 length: 16
clone size: once
CDR3 protein: CASSLKLAGGLDTQYF

J gene: TRBJ2-7
V gene: TRBV30
CDR3 length: 14
clone size: once
CDR3 protein: CAWSHGTAPREQYF